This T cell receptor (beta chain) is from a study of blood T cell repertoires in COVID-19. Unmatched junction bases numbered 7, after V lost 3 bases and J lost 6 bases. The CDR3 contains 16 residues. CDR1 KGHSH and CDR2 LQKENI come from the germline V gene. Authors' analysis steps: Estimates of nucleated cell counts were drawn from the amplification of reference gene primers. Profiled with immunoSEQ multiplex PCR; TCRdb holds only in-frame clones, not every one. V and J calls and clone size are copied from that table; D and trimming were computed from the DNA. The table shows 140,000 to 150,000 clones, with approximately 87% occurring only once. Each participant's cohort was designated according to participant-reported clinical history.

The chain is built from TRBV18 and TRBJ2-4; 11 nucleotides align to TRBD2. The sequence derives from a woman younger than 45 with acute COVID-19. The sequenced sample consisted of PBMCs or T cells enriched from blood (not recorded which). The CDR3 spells CASSPSLAGVGNIQYF. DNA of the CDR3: TGTGCCAGCTCACCGTCACTAGCGGGAGTGGGAAACATTCAGTACTTC.